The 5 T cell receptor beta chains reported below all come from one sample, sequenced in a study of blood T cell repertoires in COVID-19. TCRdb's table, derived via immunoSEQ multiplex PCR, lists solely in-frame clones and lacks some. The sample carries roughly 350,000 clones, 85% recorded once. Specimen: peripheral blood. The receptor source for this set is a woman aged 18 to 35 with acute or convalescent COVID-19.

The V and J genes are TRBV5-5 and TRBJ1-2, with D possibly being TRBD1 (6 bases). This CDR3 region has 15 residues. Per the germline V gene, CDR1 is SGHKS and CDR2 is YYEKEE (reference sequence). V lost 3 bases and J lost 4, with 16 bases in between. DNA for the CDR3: TGTGCCAGCAGCTGGACCCAAGGGGACATCTATGGCTACACCTTC. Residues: CASSWTQGDIYGYTF.

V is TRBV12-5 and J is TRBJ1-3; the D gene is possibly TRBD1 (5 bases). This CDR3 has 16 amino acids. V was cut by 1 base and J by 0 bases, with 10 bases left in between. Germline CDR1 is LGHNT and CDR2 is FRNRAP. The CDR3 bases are TGTGCTAGTGGTTTGGACCAGGGCAACTCTGGAAACACCATATATTTT. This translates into CASGLDQGNSGNTIYF.

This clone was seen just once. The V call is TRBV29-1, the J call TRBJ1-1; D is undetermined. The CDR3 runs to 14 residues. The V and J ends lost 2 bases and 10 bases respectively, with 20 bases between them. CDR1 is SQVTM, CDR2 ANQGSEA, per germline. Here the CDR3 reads CSVENIDLRGVAFF. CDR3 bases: TGCAGCGTTGAAAACATAGACCTAAGAGGTGTAGCTTTCTTT.

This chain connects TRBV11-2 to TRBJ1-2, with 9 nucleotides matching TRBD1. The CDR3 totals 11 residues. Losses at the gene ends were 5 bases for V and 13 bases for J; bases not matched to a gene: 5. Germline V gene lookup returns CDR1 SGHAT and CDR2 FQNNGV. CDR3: CASSIGQGSTF. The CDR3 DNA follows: TGTGCCAGCAGCATAGGACAGGGGTCCACCTTC.

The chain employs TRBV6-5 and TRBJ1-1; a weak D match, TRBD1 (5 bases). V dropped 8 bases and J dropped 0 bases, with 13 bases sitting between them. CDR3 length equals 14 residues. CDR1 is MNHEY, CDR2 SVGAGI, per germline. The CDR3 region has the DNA TGTGCCAGCGCGAGGGACTTCCTGAACACTGAAGCTTTCTTT. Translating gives CASARDFLNTEAFF.